These T cell receptor beta chains were read from a single sample in a study of regulatory T cells in long-lasting Graves disease. MiXCR was run by TCRdb on the multiplex PCR reads, yielding one entry per CDR3 protein. The table includes roughly 250,000 distinct CDR3 sequences, under 20% detected once. This sample also belongs to another study, concerning T cells in Graves' hyperthyroidism and ophthalmopathy.

The sample in question was peripheral blood mononuclear cells (PBMCs), obtained at new diagnosis, from a patient treated with antithyroid drugs. These receptors originate from a woman between 25 and 40 years old with Graves disease. Both conserved end residues are part of each CDR3. A D gene is named only where the DNA matches it firmly.

j_call d_call v_call cdr3_aa
TRBJ2-3 . TRBV3-1 CASSQAAGDFADTQYF
TRBJ1-3 . TRBV4-2 CASSQEAGSSGNTIYF
TRBJ2-5 TRBD1 TRBV2 CASTPGTGYQETQYF
TRBJ2-7 TRBD2 TRBV5-1 CASSFLAGDEQYF
TRBJ1-4 . TRBV29-1 CSTKGADEKLFF
TRBJ1-2 TRBD1 TRBV7-9 CASSPGGSDYGYTF
TRBJ1-3 . TRBV18 CASSPPGYSGNTIYF
TRBJ1-2 TRBD1 TRBV12-3/TRBV12-4 CASSPYWTGSDYGYTF
TRBJ2-3 . TRBV5-5 CASSFSNTQYF
TRBJ2-4 . TRBV29-1 CSGRGGPKNIQYF
TRBJ1-2 . TRBV20-1 CSARDWRKSGYTF
TRBJ2-3 . TRBV3-1 CASSQEGRDTQYF
TRBJ2-1 . TRBV29-1 CSVAPAWGSYNEQFF
TRBJ1-4 . TRBV7-9 CASSRGRRGTNEKLFF
TRBJ2-1 TRBD1 TRBV5-1 CASSFVTGARRNEQFF
TRBJ1-2 . TRBV18 CAGSPPTRVHGYTF
TRBJ2-1 . TRBV6-4 CASSDLTGHNEQFF
TRBJ2-7 . TRBV5-4 CASSCCGFDEQYF
TRBJ1-1 TRBD1 TRBV7-9 CASSSGQDTEAFF
TRBJ2-3 . TRBV6-5 CASSYADGQDTQYF
TRBJ1-2 . TRBV2 CASSHRTLLDGYTF
TRBJ1-4 . TRBV7-2 CASSLVGSSNEKLFF
TRBJ2-1 . TRBV6-1 CASTPTEGKVSYNEQFF